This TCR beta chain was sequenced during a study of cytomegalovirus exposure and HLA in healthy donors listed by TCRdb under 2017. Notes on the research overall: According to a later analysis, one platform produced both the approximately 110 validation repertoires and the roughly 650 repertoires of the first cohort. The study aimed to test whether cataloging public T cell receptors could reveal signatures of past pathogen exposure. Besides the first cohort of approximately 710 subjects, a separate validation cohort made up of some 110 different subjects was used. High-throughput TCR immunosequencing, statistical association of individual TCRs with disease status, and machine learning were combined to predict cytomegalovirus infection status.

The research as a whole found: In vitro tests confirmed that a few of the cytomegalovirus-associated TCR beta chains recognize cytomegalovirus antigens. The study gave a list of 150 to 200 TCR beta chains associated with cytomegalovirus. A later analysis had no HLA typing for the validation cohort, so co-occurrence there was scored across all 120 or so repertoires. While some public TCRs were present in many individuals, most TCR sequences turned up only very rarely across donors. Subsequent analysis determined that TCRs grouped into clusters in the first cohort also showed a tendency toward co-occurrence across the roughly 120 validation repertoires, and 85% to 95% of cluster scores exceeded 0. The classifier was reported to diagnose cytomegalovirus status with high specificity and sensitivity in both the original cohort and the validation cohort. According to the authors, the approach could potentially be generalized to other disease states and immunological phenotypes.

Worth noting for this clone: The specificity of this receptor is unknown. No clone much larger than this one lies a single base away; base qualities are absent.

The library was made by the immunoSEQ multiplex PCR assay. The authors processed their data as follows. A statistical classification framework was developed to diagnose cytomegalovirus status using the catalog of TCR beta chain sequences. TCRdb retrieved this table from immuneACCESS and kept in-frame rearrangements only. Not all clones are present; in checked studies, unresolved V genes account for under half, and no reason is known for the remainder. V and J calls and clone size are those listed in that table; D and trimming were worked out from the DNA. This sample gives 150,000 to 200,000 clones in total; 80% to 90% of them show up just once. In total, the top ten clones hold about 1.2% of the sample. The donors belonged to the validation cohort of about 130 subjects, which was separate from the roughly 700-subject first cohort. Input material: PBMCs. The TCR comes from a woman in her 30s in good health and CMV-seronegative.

CDR3 sequence: CASSSFDRDKEMFF. The DNA sequence is as follows: TGTGCCAGCAGCTCGTTCGACCGGGACAAGGAAATGTTTTTT. This receptor chain uses TRBV11-3 and TRBJ2-2; TRBD1 could be the D gene, as 6 bases match. V gives up 4 bases and J gives up 15 bases, and the segment between their germline ends measures 21 bases. The CDR3 runs 14 residues from the cysteine to the phenylalanine. CDR3 DNA is the only sequence kept; it has 42 bases, read in frame from the first base. Reading the germline V gene gives CDR1 SGHNT and CDR2 YENEEA.